The sequence of this T cell receptor beta chain was determined in a study of OX40 agonist ivuxolimab in advanced cancers. About the study: With ivuxolimab, an agonistic anti-OX40 (CD134) antibody, patients were treated. General study results and limits: More expanded clones were found, on average, in CD8+ than in CD4+ T cells.

A word on this clone: Its antigen is as yet unknown.

TCRdb's copy holds only in-frame clones and misses some; the assay was immunoSEQ multiplex PCR. Of 65,000 or so clones listed, around four fifths are singletons. Germline trimming cut 2 bases from V and 7 bases from J; bases unmatched to any gene: 5. The CDR3 loop spans 15 amino acids. Germline CDR1 reads SGDLS; CDR2 reads YYNGEE. Here the sequenced sample was CD4+ or CD8+ T cells sorted from blood, taken in a trial of the OX40 agonist ivuxolimab. The V gene is TRBV9, the J gene TRBJ2-2; TRBD2 matches at 10 bases. The receptor was isolated from an adult with an advanced solid tumor such as melanoma, head and neck, liver or kidney cancer. The CDR3 loop reads CASSVLAGVGGELFF. CDR3 nucleotide sequence: TGTGCCAGCAGCGTCCTAGCGGGAGTAGGCGGGGAGCTGTTTTTT.